The 10 T cell receptor beta chains in this list originate from one sample, sequenced in a study of breast tumors, draining lymph nodes, adjacent tissues. TCRdb re-called the multiplex PCR reads with MiXCR, one entry per CDR3 protein. Of 15,000 to 20,000 distinct CDR3 sequences listed, 60% to 70% were seen once; the top ten hold approximately 20%. The sequenced material came from tumor-adjacent breast tissue. These receptors were collected from a female donor with breast cancer. Some clones in this sample may be carry-over from other donors' samples.

The table lists this clonotype with a count of one. This chain links TRBV20-1 with TRBJ2-7, with 8 nucleotides matching TRBD1. Trimming took 4 bases from V and 7 from J; bases not matched to a gene: 3. The CDR3 has 11 residues. Germline V gene lookup returns CDR1 DFQATT and CDR2 SNEGSKA (reference sequence). The CDR3 protein is CSAKDRDEQYF. CDR3 bases: TGCAGTGCTAAGGACAGGGATGAGCAGTACTTC.

This sequence joins TRBV6-1 and TRBJ1-3; possible D gene TRBD1, 6 bases. Germline CDR1 and CDR2: MNHNS and SASEGT. Trimming stripped 6 bases from V and 0 bases from J, with 12 bases between. The CDR3 sequence is 15 residues long. CDR3 in amino acids: CASRTGHSSGNTIYF. The CDR3 DNA follows: TGTGCCAGCAGGACAGGACATTCCTCTGGAAACACCATATATTTT.

In this sample, this clonotype turned up many times. The chain joins TRBV24-1 to TRBJ1-4, with TRBD1 matching over 7 bases. Germline assignment: CDR1 KGHDR and CDR2 SFDVKD. The CDR3 is 13 residues long. Trimming took 9 bases from V and 7 from J; bases not matched to a gene: 7. The CDR3, as DNA: TGTGCCACCCCCAGGGGGGAGGGTGAAAAACTGTTTTTT. It codes for CATPRGEGEKLFF.

Judged by abundance, this clonotype is medium-sized. V gene TRBV6-5 combines with J gene TRBJ2-7; 8 bases align to TRBD2. Germline V gene sequence: CDR1 MNHEY, CDR2 SVGAGI. The CDR3 contains 14 residues. Losses at the gene ends were 6 bases for V and 3 bases for J; bases not matched to a gene: 7. The CDR3 is CASRPERGHYEQYF. In DNA form, the CDR3 reads TGTGCCAGCAGGCCCGAGCGGGGGCACTACGAGCAGTACTTC.

This clonotype was counted many times. Since a much larger clone is just one base distant, this may be a read error. The chain joins TRBV6-5 to TRBJ2-1; 8 positions match TRBD2. Trimming at V came to 5 bases and at J to 6 bases, leaving 9 bases not matched to a gene. Germline loops: CDR1 MNHEY, CDR2 SVGAGI. This CDR3 is built from 15 residues. CDR3 in DNA: TGTGCCAGCAGTCATAGCGGGGAGAATTTCAATGAGCAGTTCTTC. Amino acid sequence: CASSHSGENFNEQFF.

This clonotype was recorded many times. V is TRBV7-2 and J is TRBJ1-4; no definite D call. Germline CDR1 SGHTA, CDR2 FQGNSA. The CDR3 spans 15 residues. Trimming took 0 bases from V and 8 from J, leaving 13 bases between them. This CDR3 is CASSLAFGTAEKLFF. CDR3 sequence (DNA): TGTGCCAGCAGCTTAGCTTTTGGCACAGCAGAAAAACTGTTTTTT.

The chain carries TRBV7-2 and TRBJ2-7; TRBD2 aligns across 12 bases. Germline V lookup: CDR1 SGHTA, CDR2 FQGNSA. CDR3 length: 15 amino acids. CDR3 sequence: CASSPTSGGSYKQYV. The CDR3 DNA is TGTGCTAGCAGCCCTACTAGCGGGGGGTCTTACAAGCAGTACGTC.

This clonotype turned up a few times. V usage is TRBV30 and J usage is TRBJ1-6; a weak D match, TRBD1 (5 bases). This CDR3 region has 15 residues. Trimming stripped 0 bases from V and 5 bases from J, with 11 bases between. Germline V lookup: CDR1 GTSNPN, CDR2 SVGIG (reference sequence). CDR3: CAWSVNGAHNSPLHF. The CDR3 nucleotides are TGTGCCTGGAGTGTAAACGGGGCTCATAATTCACCCCTCCACTTT. The full variable domain, with the rest looked up from reference TRBV30 and TRBJ1-6, is SQTIHQWPATLVQPVGSPLSLECTVEGTSNPNLYWYRQAAGRGLQLLFYSVGIGQISSEVPQNLSASRPQDRQFILSSKKLLLSDSGFYLCAWSVNGAHNSPLHFGNGTRLTVT.

The gene calls are TRBV15 and TRBJ2-1, with D perhaps TRBD1 or TRBD2 (5 bases each). From germline, CDR1 is LNHNV and CDR2 YYDKDF (reference sequence). Trimming removed 3 bases at V and 10 bases at J, with 19 bases between. This CDR3 has 15 residues. CDR3 protein: CATSSPRGGRSEQFF. DNA of the CDR3: TGTGCCACCAGCAGCCCCCGTGGGGGACGGTCAGAGCAGTTCTTC. Full variable domain (missing parts from reference TRBV15 and TRBJ2-1): DAMVIQNPRYQVTQFGKPVTLSCSQTLNHNVMYWYQQKSSQAPKLLFHYYDKDFNNEADTPDNFQSRRPNTSFCFLDIRSPGLGDTAMYLCATSSPRGGRSEQFFGPGTRLTVL.

This clonotype occurred a few times. The chain carries TRBV11-2 and TRBJ1-6; weak D call: TRBD1 (5 bases). Trimming pared 6 bases from V and 9 bases from J, leaving 18 bases between. The CDR3 has 15 amino acids. The germline CDR1 and CDR2 sequences are SGHAT and FQNNGV. In DNA form, the CDR3 reads TGTGCCAGCAGTCTACCGGGGGGGAGTGGTTCACCCCTCCACTTT. It translates to CASSLPGGSGSPLHF.